This T cell receptor beta chain was identified in a study of blood T cell repertoires in COVID-19. Across the study: Acute and convalescent COVID-19 specimens originated in the United States, Italy and Spain. In each case, the material was cDNA or gDNA derived from T cells, B-cell-depleted T cells, or PBMCs.

The CDR3 has 15 residues. The V gene lost 0 bases and the J gene lost 5 bases, with 11 bases spanning the gap. The V gene's germline CDR1 is MNHEY and CDR2 SVGEGT. Original analysis: How many nucleated cells were present was estimated from reference gene primer amplification. Libraries were prepared by immunoSEQ multiplex PCR; TCRdb keeps only in-frame clonotypes and omits some of them. That table is the source of V, J and clone size, and D and trimming were worked out from the DNA. The sample includes about 20,000 clones, roughly 78% seen only once; the top ten take 56%. This TCR derives from a man older than 75 with acute or convalescent COVID-19. This chain joins TRBV6-2 or TRBV6-3 and TRBJ2-1; maybe TRBD2 (6 bases). Sequenced sample: peripheral blood. CDR3 nucleotides: TGTGCCAGCAGTTACTCGAAGGGACTTAACAATGAGCAGTTCTTC. Translating gives CASSYSKGLNNEQFF.